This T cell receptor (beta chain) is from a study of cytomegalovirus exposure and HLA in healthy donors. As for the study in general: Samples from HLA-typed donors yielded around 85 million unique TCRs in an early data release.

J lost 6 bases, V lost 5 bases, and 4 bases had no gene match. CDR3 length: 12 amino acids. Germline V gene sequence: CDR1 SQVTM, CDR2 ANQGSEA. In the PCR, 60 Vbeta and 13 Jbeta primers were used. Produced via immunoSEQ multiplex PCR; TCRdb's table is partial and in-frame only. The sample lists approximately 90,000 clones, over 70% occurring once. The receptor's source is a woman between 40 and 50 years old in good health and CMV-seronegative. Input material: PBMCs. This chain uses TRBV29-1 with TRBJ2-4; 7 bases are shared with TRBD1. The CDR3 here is CSVPRDRNIQYF. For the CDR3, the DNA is TGCAGCGTTCCCCGGGACAGAAACATTCAGTACTTC.